These T cell receptor beta chains were read from a single sample in a study of shared clonotypes between healthy human individuals. This table comes from immunoSEQ multiplex PCR, and its TCRdb copy is limited to in-frame clones, with some not included. The top ten clones hold 0.36% of a sample with 2 million to 2.5 million clones, 93% of them seen once. The sample consisted of naive CD4+ T cells from PBMCs. The receptors stem from a man between 18 and 35 years old in good health. Some clones in this sample may be carry-over from other donors' samples. The CDR3 runs from the conserved cysteine through the conserved F or W. The D gene is left open where the match is weak. The listing skips clone size in some rows; elsewhere it reads once, few, many or a size class.

V	J	D	size	CDR3	DNA
TRBV2	TRBJ1-2	-	-	CASREGQNYGYTF	TGTGCCAGCAGGGAAGGACAGAACTATGGCTACACCTTC
TRBV19	TRBJ2-1	-	-	CATKAPGINEQFF	TGTGCCACCAAAGCCCCGGGCATCAATGAGCAGTTCTTC
TRBV28	TRBJ2-1	-	-	CASSSSSAHSYNEQFF	TGTGCCAGCAGTTCCTCTAGCGCCCACTCCTACAATGAGCAGTTCTTC
TRBV30	TRBJ1-3	TRBD1	-	CAWSVRGHSGNTIYF	TGTGCCTGGAGTGTCAGGGGGCACTCTGGAAACACCATATATTTT
TRBV6-6	TRBJ2-5	-	-	CASSYWSETQYF	TGTGCCAGCAGTTACTGGTCGGAGACCCAGTACTTC
TRBV5-1	TRBJ1-3	-	-	CASSSDGSGNTIYF	TGCGCCAGCAGTTCCGATGGCTCTGGAAACACCATATATTTT
TRBV28	TRBJ1-5	TRBD1	once	CASSQGGGPHQPQHF	TGTGCCAGCAGCCAGGGGGGTGGGCCCCATCAGCCCCAGCATTTT
TRBV6-5	TRBJ2-7	TRBD1	-	CASSYSTGLYEQYF	TGTGCCAGCAGTTACTCGACAGGGCTCTACGAGCAGTACTTC
TRBV11-1	TRBJ1-6	TRBD1	-	CASSLGQGSGNSPLHF	TGTGCCAGCAGCCTCGGACAGGGGTCAGGTAATTCACCCCTCCACTTT
TRBV7-2	TRBJ1-1	-	-	CASYPAGRNTEAFF	TGTGCCAGTTATCCCGCAGGGCGGAACACTGAAGCTTTCTTT
TRBV4-2	TRBJ2-4	-	-	CASSQSSVRGLNIQYF	TGTGCCAGCAGCCAATCGTCGGTGCGGGGCCTTAACATTCAGTACTTC
TRBV4-1	TRBJ1-4	-	few	CASSQLRNEKLFF	TGCGCCAGCAGCCAACTCCGTAATGAAAAACTGTTTTTT
TRBV19	TRBJ1-1	-	-	CASSGWWEGRSPEAFF	TGTGCCAGTAGTGGTTGGTGGGAGGGGAGAAGCCCTGAAGCTTTCTTT
TRBV7-9	TRBJ1-2	TRBD1	-	CASSLASQGFGYTF	TGTGCCAGCAGCTTAGCGTCACAGGGGTTTGGCTACACCTTC
TRBV30	TRBJ2-7	-	-	CAWSVGGQLYEQYF	TGTGCCTGGAGTGTCGGGGGACAGCTCTACGAGCAGTACTTC
TRBV19	TRBJ2-6	-	-	CASSIKGVSSGANVLTF	TGTGCCAGTAGTATAAAAGGGGTGAGCTCTGGGGCCAACGTCCTGACTTTC
TRBV27	TRBJ2-2	TRBD1	-	CAPSTPEATGDQRGTGELFF	TGTGCCCCCAGCACCCCCGAGGCCACAGGGGACCAAAGGGGCACCGGGGAGCTGTTTTTT
TRBV19	TRBJ2-7	-	-	CASSAQVRGYYEQYF	TGTGCCAGTAGTGCCCAGGTACGGGGGTACTACGAGCAGTACTTC
TRBV28	TRBJ1-1	TRBD1	once	CASSLGNRGTEAFF	TGTGCCAGCAGTTTAGGTAACAGGGGAACTGAAGCTTTCTTT
TRBV7-8	TRBJ2-7	-	-	CASSLEQGSYEQYF	TGTGCCAGCAGCTTAGAACAGGGCTCCTACGAGCAGTACTTC
TRBV10-3	TRBJ1-4	TRBD1	-	CAISLPRGPRLATNEKLFF	TGTGCCATCAGCCTCCCCAGGGGGCCAAGACTTGCAACTAATGAAAAACTGTTTTTT
TRBV29-1	TRBJ2-5	TRBD2	-	CSALSRGGKMETQYF	TGCAGCGCCCTTTCGCGGGGAGGGAAAATGGAGACCCAGTACTTC
TRBV28	TRBJ2-2	-	-	CASRPQGTTGELFF	TGTGCCAGCCGGCCGCAGGGGACTACCGGGGAGCTGTTTTTT
TRBV5-1	TRBJ2-7	TRBD1	-	CASSAGQVYEQYF	TGCGCCAGCAGCGCGGGACAGGTCTACGAGCAGTACTTC
TRBV4-1	TRBJ2-1	-	-	CASSRLGRGIQGDEQFF	TGCGCCAGCAGCCGCTTAGGGAGAGGGATACAAGGCGATGAGCAGTTCTTC
TRBV9	TRBJ2-7	-	-	CASSVDPRTDEQYF	TGTGCCAGCAGCGTAGACCCGCGGACGGACGAGCAGTACTTC
TRBV5-4	TRBJ2-7	-	-	CASSPTVGEQYF	TGTGCCAGCAGCCCGACCGTGGGGGAGCAGTACTTC
TRBV7-8	TRBJ2-5	-	-	CASSLARTYQETQYF	TGTGCCAGCAGCTTAGCGAGGACCTATCAAGAGACCCAGTACTTC
TRBV5-1	TRBJ1-1	TRBD1	few	CASSGTGVNTEAFF	TGCGCCAGCAGCGGAACAGGGGTGAACACTGAAGCTTTCTTT
TRBV7-2	TRBJ1-4	-	once	CASSLDRIEKLFF	TGTGCCAGCAGCCTCGACAGGATTGAAAAACTGTTTTTT